The subject of this entry is one TCR beta chain. In the original analysis: From reference gene primer amplification, estimates of nucleated cell counts were derived. Here immunoSEQ multiplex PCR was the method, and the copy in TCRdb shows in-frame clones only, minus some. That table supplies the V and J calls and clone size; D and trimming were determined from the DNA. Among 140,000 or so clones listed, 84% were seen once. Enrollees, about 18 to 95 years old, lived in some 24 US areas. Participants' reported clinical history set cohort assignment. These data originate in a study of blood T cell repertoires in COVID-19. Study-wide context: COVID-19 samples collected from the United States, Italy and Spain covered acute and convalescent phases.

With V trimmed by 3 bases and J by 4 bases, 16 bases remained unmatched. The germline V gene encodes CDR1 SGHDN and CDR2 FVKESK. The CDR3 length is 19 residues. The receptor was isolated from a woman between 50 and 59 years old with acute COVID-19. Sequencing was performed on PBMCs or T cells enriched from blood (not recorded which). This chain uses TRBV14 with TRBJ2-2, with 8 bases identical to TRBD2. The CDR3 nucleotides are TGTGCCAGCAGCCAGGGATATAGCGGGAATCGCGTCCCCACCGGGGAGCTGTTTTTT. Residues: CASSQGYSGNRVPTGELFF.